The present T cell receptor (beta chain) was sequenced within a study of blood T cells in healthy people across ages. This clonotype has only a few counts. No antigen is known for it. The CDR3 is 13 amino acids. Germline V gene lookup returns CDR1 SGHVS and CDR2 FQNEAQ. V gave up 5 bases and J gave up 7 bases, with 12 bases separating them. Study-level points and caveats: When one million T cells were used, diversity estimates were thought to be underestimates. The unknown donor CMV status may have confounded expanded clonotype changes. Relative to aged donors, long-lived donors carried more naive CD4+ cells and displayed higher diversity.

Primed by a sample-barcoded 5' primer and a J-beta primer mix, a second PCR proceeded for about 6 to 12 cycles. TCRdb reprocessed the 5' RACE reads via MiXCR and lists one record per CDR3 protein. The sample has 800,000 to 950,000 distinct CDR3 sequences; roughly 29% are singletons. The same sample was also used in a study of T cells of mothers and their children.

Sample: blood. The chain links TRBV7-8 to TRBJ1-5; D is perhaps TRBD1 (5 bases). The sequence was obtained from a woman aged 40 to 55 in good health. The CDR3 DNA sequence: TGTGCCAGCAGCGCAGAGGGGTACCAGCCCCAGCATTTT. This codes for CASSAEGYQPQHF.